These T cell receptor beta chains were read from a single sample in a study of control samples from healthy donors and cancer patients. Generated by immunoSEQ multiplex PCR, the TCRdb table keeps only in-frame clones and is missing some. The top ten hold around 1.5% of the sample, which has about 170,000 clones, 94% seen once. Material for sequencing was blood. The receptor source for this set is a woman between 18 and 30 years old in good health. CDR3s include the opening cysteine and the closing phenylalanine or tryptophan. The D gene is left open where the match is weak. The size field is filled for only some rows; it gives once, few, many or a size class.

>TRBD2|TRBJ2-3|TRBV27|once
CASSFGGRATDTQYF
TGTGCCAGCAGTTTTGGCGGGAGGGCGACAGATACGCAGTATTTT
>TRBD1|TRBJ1-4|TRBV23-1|NA
CASSQQGGLGNEKLFF
TGCGCCAGCAGTCAACAGGGGGGGCTCGGTAATGAAAAACTGTTTTTT
>NA|TRBJ2-7|TRBV21-1|few
CASQTIGERASYEQYF
TGTGCCAGCCAGACCATAGGAGAGCGGGCCTCCTACGAGCAGTACTTC
>TRBD2|TRBJ2-3|TRBV9|NA
CASSVGSGGSTDTQYF
TGTGCCAGCAGCGTAGGGAGCGGGGGAAGCACAGATACGCAGTATTTT
>NA|TRBJ2-1|TRBV6-2/TRBV6-3|NA
CASSGLYNEQFF
TGTGCCAGCAGTGGACTTTACAATGAGCAGTTCTTC
>NA|TRBJ2-7|TRBV11-1|NA
CASSFSRALSYEQYF
TGTGCCAGCAGCTTTAGCAGGGCGCTCTCCTACGAGCAGTACTTC
>TRBD1|TRBJ2-3|TRBV6-6|NA
CASSLWTGGLADTQYF
TGTGCCAGCAGTTTGTGGACAGGGGGCTTGGCAGATACGCAGTATTTT
>TRBD1|TRBJ1-4|TRBV6-5|once
CASSTGGRGEKLFF
TGTGCCAGCAGCACAGGGGGCAGGGGTGAAAAACTGTTTTTT
>NA|TRBJ2-3|TRBV19|NA
CATKSRDPASTDTQYF
TGTGCCACCAAGAGCAGAGACCCCGCTAGCACAGATACGCAGTATTTT
>TRBD1|TRBJ1-2|TRBV15|NA
CATSRRTGQDYGYTF
TGTGCCACCAGCAGACGGACTGGACAGGACTATGGCTACACCTTC
>NA|TRBJ2-1|TRBV27|NA
CASSLGVLGNEQFF
TGTGCCAGCAGTTTAGGGGTTTTAGGCAATGAGCAGTTCTTC
>NA|TRBJ2-1|TRBV7-2|NA
CASSAGTQTGRNEQFF
TGTGCCAGCAGCGCGGGGACCCAGACAGGGCGGAATGAGCAGTTCTTC
>TRBD1|TRBJ1-2|TRBV7-9|NA
CASSPQGTNYGYTF
TGTGCCAGCAGCCCACAGGGGACTAACTATGGCTACACCTTC
>NA|TRBJ2-2|TRBV18|NA
CASSPSRETGELFF
TGTGCCAGCTCACCCTCGAGAGAGACCGGGGAGCTGTTTTTT
>NA|TRBJ2-7|TRBV10-1|NA
CANRRTYEQYF
TGCGCCAACCGGAGGACCTACGAGCAGTACTTC
>NA|TRBJ1-1|TRBV9|NA
CASSPRGSNTEAFF
TGTGCCAGCAGCCCCCGGGGGTCAAACACTGAAGCTTTCTTT
>NA|TRBJ2-5|TRBV7-2|NA
CASSLRLGETQYF
TGTGCCAGCAGCTTAAGACTAGGAGAGACCCAGTACTTC
>NA|TRBJ1-2|TRBV29-1|few
CSVDPANGYTF
TGCAGCGTTGACCCCGCCAATGGCTACACCTTC
>TRBD1|TRBJ1-1|TRBV6-6|once
CASRGQGDTEAFF
TGTGCCAGCAGGGGACAGGGCGACACTGAAGCTTTCTTT
>TRBD1|TRBJ1-2|TRBV24-1|NA
CATSAPPGQGYGYTF
TGTGCCACCAGTGCCCCCCCGGGACAGGGCTATGGCTACACCTTC
>TRBD1|TRBJ2-6|TRBV7-8|NA
CASSLPPDREWANVLTF
TGTGCCAGCAGCTTACCCCCCGACAGGGAGTGGGCCAACGTCCTGACTTTC
>TRBD1|TRBJ1-5|TRBV6-5|NA
CASSLTGGDQPQHF
TGTGCCAGCAGTTTGACAGGGGGCGATCAGCCCCAGCATTTT
>NA|TRBJ1-1|TRBV4-1|NA
CASSQVTGVVTEAFF
TGCGCCAGCAGCCAAGTTACCGGGGTGGTCACTGAAGCTTTCTTT
>TRBD1|TRBJ2-1|TRBV9|NA
CASSAQGAGNEQFF
TGTGCCAGCAGCGCCCAGGGGGCCGGCAATGAGCAGTTCTTC
>TRBD1|TRBJ1-2|TRBV7-9|NA
CASSFNDRERGGYTF
TGTGCCAGCAGCTTCAACGACAGGGAAAGGGGTGGCTACACCTTC
>TRBD2|TRBJ2-5|TRBV6-5|NA
CASSYGGRRIETQYF
TGTGCCAGCAGTTACGGCGGGAGGCGAATAGAGACCCAGTACTTC
>NA|TRBJ1-1|TRBV12-3/TRBV12-4|NA
CASLQGGVGRAFF
TGTGCCAGCTTGCAGGGTGGAGTAGGGCGAGCTTTCTTT
>TRBD2|TRBJ2-1|TRBV3-1/TRBV3-2|NA
CASSHAGDEQFF
TGTGCCAGCAGCCACGCGGGGGATGAGCAGTTCTTC
>NA|TRBJ1-2|TRBV11-2|once
CASSPQVFPSSNYGYTF
TGTGCCAGCAGCCCGCAGGTTTTTCCAAGCAGTAACTATGGCTACACCTTC
>NA|TRBJ2-3|TRBV19|NA
CASKGRPGSDTQYF
TGTGCCAGCAAGGGACGACCCGGGTCAGATACGCAGTATTTT
>NA|TRBJ2-1|TRBV12-3/TRBV12-4|NA
CASKAGHYNEQFF
TGTGCCAGCAAAGCGGGACATTACAATGAGCAGTTCTTC
>TRBD2|TRBJ2-1|TRBV28|NA
CASSLRLAGGDEQFF
TGTGCCAGCAGTCTGAGACTAGCGGGAGGAGATGAGCAGTTCTTC
>NA|TRBJ2-3|TRBV6-2/TRBV6-3|once
CASSFRIEPTQYF
TGTGCCAGCAGTTTTCGGATTGAGCCTACGCAGTATTTT
>NA|TRBJ2-1|TRBV7-2|once
CASSPTTGLRRWGEQFF
TGTGCCAGCAGCCCTACGACGGGACTCCGACGGTGGGGTGAGCAGTTCTTC
>NA|TRBJ1-1|TRBV10-1|NA
CASSEYQGRRAEAFF
TGCGCCAGCAGTGAGTACCAGGGAAGGCGGGCTGAAGCTTTCTTT
>TRBD1|TRBJ1-2|TRBV12-5|NA
CASGLVTGQANYGYTF
TGTGCTAGTGGTTTGGTGACTGGACAGGCTAACTATGGCTACACCTTC
>TRBD1|TRBJ2-2|TRBV10-1|NA
CASREGQYTGELFF
TGCGCCAGCAGAGAGGGACAGTACACCGGGGAGCTGTTTTTT